The rows below give T cell receptor beta chains drawn from one sample of a study of post-analysis software for immune sequencing data. TCRdb fed the PCR reads into MiXCR, producing one record per CDR3 protein. The sample gives 500,000 to 600,000 distinct CDR3 sequences, 44% of which show up once; about 1.5% is in the top ten. The sample comprised blood. Receptors were obtained from a girl aged 5-17 years with multiple sclerosis. Both conserved end residues are part of each CDR3. The D gene is left open where the match is weak. Only part of the rows carry a size: once, few, many, or a class if the clone is expanded.

abundance	v_gene	d_gene	j_gene	CDR3aa	CDR3nt
-	TRBV27	-	TRBJ1-6	CASRKVFSPLHF	TGTGCCAGCAGAAAGGTTTTCTCACCCCTCCACTTT
many	TRBV2	TRBD1	TRBJ2-7	CASRDSYEQYF	TGTGCCAGCCGGGACAGCTACGAGCAGTACTTC
few	TRBV4-2	-	TRBJ1-2	CASSQTGEGGYTF	TGTGCCAGCAGCCAGACGGGGGAGGGCGGCTACACCTTC
-	TRBV4-2	-	TRBJ2-5	CASSQDWGEETQYF	TGTGCCAGCAGCCAAGATTGGGGGGAGGAGACCCAGTACTTC
many	TRBV4-2	TRBD2	TRBJ2-1	CASSEAGSRFF	TGTGCCAGCAGCGAAGCGGGATCCCGGTTCTTC
few	TRBV7-6	TRBD2	TRBJ2-1	CASSYSSWSGGNNEQFF	TGTGCCAGCAGCTACTCCTCTTGGAGCGGGGGGAACAATGAGCAGTTCTTC
-	TRBV7-2	-	TRBJ1-1	CASSPIPDIEAFF	TGTGCCAGCAGCCCCATCCCGGACATTGAAGCTTTCTTT
few	TRBV27	TRBD2	TRBJ2-7	CASSLQREVLYEQYF	TGTGCCAGCAGTTTGCAGCGGGAAGTTCTTTACGAGCAGTACTTC
-	TRBV6-5	TRBD2	TRBJ2-5	CASSRRRGYQETQYF	TGTGCCAGCAGTCGTCGGCGGGGGTACCAAGAGACCCAGTACTTC
-	TRBV6-4	TRBD2	TRBJ2-3	CASSDMAGATDTQYF	TGTGCCAGCAGTGACATGGCGGGAGCCACAGATACGCAGTATTTT
-	TRBV10-3	-	TRBJ1-1	CAISESIGAGSTEAFF	TGTGCCATCAGTGAGTCGATTGGGGCGGGGAGCACTGAAGCTTTCTTT
-	TRBV12-3/TRBV12-4	TRBD2	TRBJ2-3	CASSPLGSSGGADTQYF	TGTGCCAGCAGCCCTCTCGGGTCTAGCGGGGGGGCGGATACGCAGTATTTT
-	TRBV18	TRBD1	TRBJ2-4	CASSLINRDRGNTQYF	TGTGCCAGCTCACTCATCAACCGGGACAGGGGTAACACTCAGTACTTC
-	TRBV5-5	-	TRBJ1-6	CASSLNYGNSPLHF	TGTGCCAGCAGCTTGAATTACGGGAATTCACCCCTCCACTTT
-	TRBV5-1	TRBD1	TRBJ1-2	CASSPRTGLNYGYTF	TGCGCCAGCAGCCCCCGGACAGGGCTTAACTATGGCTACACCTTC
few	TRBV28	-	TRBJ2-7	CAIRGDRSSYEQYF	TGTGCCATCCGAGGCGACCGCAGCTCCTACGAGCAGTACTTC
-	TRBV12-3/TRBV12-4	-	TRBJ1-5	CASSLGAGFGQPQHF	TGTGCCAGCAGTTTGGGGGCAGGGTTCGGTCAGCCCCAGCATTTT
-	TRBV6-5	-	TRBJ1-4	CASSYGSGRGEKLFF	TGTGCCAGCAGTTACGGCAGCGGCCGAGGTGAAAAACTGTTTTTT
-	TRBV29-1	-	TRBJ1-2	CSVALDRIEGYTF	TGCAGCGTTGCCCTGGACAGAATTGAGGGCTACACCTTC
-	TRBV12-3/TRBV12-4	-	TRBJ1-5	CASSFGVDQPQHF	TGTGCCAGCAGTTTTGGGGTGGATCAGCCCCAGCATTTT
-	TRBV6-2/TRBV6-3	-	TRBJ1-5	CASSYSAGSVQPQHF	TGTGCCAGCAGTTACTCGGCAGGGAGTGTTCAGCCCCAGCATTTT
-	TRBV4-2	TRBD1	TRBJ1-5	CASSQDSGTGNSNQPQHF	TGTGCCAGCAGCCAAGATTCCGGGACAGGAAATAGCAATCAGCCCCAGCATTTT
-	TRBV2	TRBD2	TRBJ2-1	CASRGGGLYNEQFF	TGTGCCAGCAGAGGCGGGGGGCTTTACAATGAGCAGTTCTTC
-	TRBV4-1	-	TRBJ1-1	CASSPISGLNTEAFF	TGCGCCAGCAGCCCTATCTCCGGCTTGAACACTGAAGCTTTCTTT
-	TRBV25-1	-	TRBJ2-1	CASSGTGVAVVPYNEQFF	TGTGCCAGCAGTGGTACGGGAGTAGCAGTAGTCCCCTACAATGAGCAGTTCTTC